Below are 13 T cell receptor beta chains sequenced from a single sample in a study of CD8 T cells in Susac syndrome. cDNA came from roughly 0.47 to 1 ug RNA primed by random hexamers. MiXCR, run by TCRdb on the immunoSEQ multiplex PCR reads, gives a single entry per CDR3 protein. The sample includes over 80,000 distinct CDR3 sequences, 90% to 95% of them seen just once. The sample comprised CD8+ T cells from PBMCs. The receptors stem from a human donor in good health.

The count of this clonotype is one. The gene calls are TRBV6-5 and TRBJ1-1, with a tentative D call TRBD1 (6 bases). Per the germline V gene, CDR1 is MNHEY and CDR2 is SVGAGI. The V gene lost 7 bases and the J gene lost 1 base, with 13 bases spanning the gap. The CDR3 consists of 14 residues. CDR3 coding DNA: TGTGCCAGCAACCACCAGGGGCCGAACACTGAAGCTTTCTTT. It is translated as CASNHQGPNTEAFF.

The chain joins TRBV9 to TRBJ2-2; D ambiguous. The V gene lost 0 bases and the J gene lost 3 bases, with 15 bases spanning the gap. CDR1 SGDLS and CDR2 YYNGEE come from the germline V gene. The CDR3 sequence is 17 residues long. The CDR3 sequence is CASSVGPQPADTGELFF. CDR3 nucleotides: TGTGCCAGCAGCGTAGGTCCCCAGCCTGCGGACACCGGGGAGCTGTTTTTT. Using reference TRBV9 and TRBJ2-2 for the parts outside the CDR3, the full variable domain is DSGVTQTPKHLITATGQRVTLRCSPRSGDLSVYWYQQSLDQGLQFLIQYYNGEERAKGNILERFSAQQFPDLHSELNLSSLELGDSALYFCASSVGPQPADTGELFFGEGSRLTVL.

This clonotype was counted a single time. CDR3 loop: CASSLIGTSDEQYF. CDR3 DNA sequence: TGTGCCAGCAGTTTAATAGGGACATCGGACGAGCAGTACTTC. The rearrangement joins TRBV27 to TRBJ2-7; TRBD1 is a possible D gene (6 bases). This CDR3 is built from 14 residues. Germline values: CDR1 MNHEY, CDR2 SMNVEV (reference sequence). V dropped 2 bases and J dropped 5 bases, with 13 bases sitting between them.

The gene calls are TRBV12-3 or TRBV12-4 and TRBJ2-7, with D possibly TRBD1 on 5 matching bases. V dropped 1 base and J dropped 5 bases, with 6 bases sitting between them. The CDR3 has 12 amino acids. CDR3 in DNA: TGTGCCAGCAGTTTAGGGGGCGACGAGCAGTACTTC. The encoded protein is CASSLGGDEQYF.

The V and J genes are TRBV9 and TRBJ1-1, with TRBD1 identical over 7 bases. The CDR3 totals 16 residues. Germline V gene data show CDR1 as SGDLS and CDR2 as YYNGEE. The V and J ends lost 4 bases and 3 bases, in that order; junction bases with no gene match: 12. The DNA for the CDR3 is TGTGCCAGCAGCCCTTTATATCGGACAGGCGACACTGAAGCTTTCTTT. It specifies CASSPLYRTGDTEAFF.

The J gene is TRBJ2-5, the V gene TRBV20-1; either TRBD1 or TRBD2 may supply D (5 bases each). V lost 3 bases and J 5 bases, leaving 22 bases between the germline ends. Germline CDR1 is DFQATT and CDR2 is SNEGSKA (reference sequence). This CDR3 spans 16 amino acids. The CDR3 DNA sequence: TGCAGTGCTAGGGGGACCGATTTTCCCCAGGGTGAGACCCAGTACTTC. It codes for CSARGTDFPQGETQYF.

V gene TRBV13 combines with J gene TRBJ1-2, with 7 bases lining up with TRBD1. V lost 5 bases to trimming and J lost 1 base; unmatched junction nucleotides: 10. The CDR3 sequence is 16 residues long. The germline CDR1 and CDR2 sequences are PRHDT and FYEKMQ (reference sequence). The CDR3, as DNA: TGTGCCAGCAGCCCTAGAGGGACAGTGGATAACTATGGCTACACCTTC. Translated: CASSPRGTVDNYGYTF.

This chain joins TRBV27 and TRBJ1-1; a weak D match, TRBD1 (5 bases). V lost 0 bases, J lost 6 bases, and 14 bases lay in between. Looked up from germline, CDR1 is MNHEY and CDR2 is SMNVEV (reference sequence). The CDR3 has 15 residues. This CDR3 is CASSLSGQGGPEAFF. The CDR3 DNA follows: TGTGCCAGCAGTTTATCAGGCCAGGGAGGACCTGAAGCTTTCTTT.

The chain employs TRBV13 and TRBJ1-6; 11 nucleotides align to TRBD1. CDR3 length: 17 amino acids. With V trimmed by 5 bases and J by 7 bases, 10 bases remained unmatched. Germline loops: CDR1 PRHDT, CDR2 FYEKMQ (reference sequence). The CDR3 loop reads CASSLQRTGGTNSPLHF. The DNA for the CDR3 is TGTGCCAGCAGCCTCCAACGGACAGGGGGCACCAATTCACCCCTCCACTTT.

This clonotype showed up just once. The rearrangement links TRBV20-1 to TRBJ2-7; D is unresolved. The length of the CDR3 is 13 residues. Germline loops: CDR1 DFQATT, CDR2 SNEGSKA (reference sequence). Trimming took off 8 bases at V and 0 bases at J, with 14 bases between the two ends. The CDR3 coding sequence is TGCAGTTCCCAATCCCCAGGCTCCTACGAGCAGTACTTC. Translation gives CSSQSPGSYEQYF.

This clonotype was counted between two and nine times. The chain combines TRBV30 with TRBJ2-4; unclear D gene. Trimming took 2 bases from V and 6 from J, leaving 17 bases between them. The CDR3 totals 15 residues. Germline V gene lookup returns CDR1 GTSNPN and CDR2 SVGIG (reference sequence). DNA of the CDR3: TGTGCCTGGAGTCAAGAGGTTGGGGTAAGAAACATTCAGTACTTC. It encodes CAWSQEVGVRNIQYF.

The V call is TRBV4-2, the J call TRBJ2-5; D remains unclear. Germline loops: CDR1 LGHNA, CDR2 YNFKEQ. The CDR3 covers 14 residues. The ends were cut back, 1 base at V and 1 base at J, with 7 bases in the middle. CDR3 region: CASSQGYSQETQYF. In DNA, the CDR3 is TGTGCCAGCAGCCAAGGTTACAGCCAAGAGACCCAGTACTTC.

The J gene is TRBJ1-5, the V gene TRBV1; the table names TRBD1, a call not compared with the DNA. TRBV1 has pseudogene status. The CDR3 contains 15 residues. This CDR3 is CTSRRPGQPNQPQHF. CDR3 coding DNA: TGCACCAGCAGAAGGCCGGGTCAGCCCAATCAGCCCCAGCATTTT.